The clone carrying this TCR beta chain was seen ten or more times. Antigen: not known. Construction of the TCRbeta library involved unique molecular identifiers. TCRdb reprocessed the PCR reads with MiXCR, giving one entry per CDR3 protein. This sample has approximately 230,000 distinct CDR3 sequences, with over 20% found just once. The source of the sample is a study of T-cell reconstitution after alpha-beta-depleted transplantation in children. Study-wide findings and caveats: From surviving recipient T cells and thymic progenitors came the high day-60 TCRbeta diversity observed in some patients. In patients about two months after transplant, alpha-beta T cells reportedly arose from several hundred expanded graft clones. Newly produced T cells mostly accounted for T-cell counts and diversity one year post-transplant.

The CDR3 contains 11 residues. With 6 bases removed from V and 1 base from J, the gap between germline ends came to 4 bases. CDR1 SQVTM and CDR2 ANQGSEA come from the germline V gene. This specimen was PBMCs, taken before TCRalphabeta/CD19-depleted stem cell transplant. The chain recombines TRBV29-1 with TRBJ1-5, with D uncertain. This sequence was found in a girl aged 2 to 10 with Fanconi anemia, due to receive a stem cell transplant. DNA for the CDR3: TGCAGCGTACCCAGCAATCAGCCCCAGCATTTT. Its translation: CSVPSNQPQHF.